This passage covers 15 T cell receptor beta chains from one sample sequenced in a study of T cell responses to AZD1222 COVID-19 vaccine. Some clones are missing from TCRdb's copy, which holds only in-frame ones; the method was immunoSEQ multiplex PCR. The table shows more than 120,000 clones, with around 93% occurring only once. Sequencing used peripheral blood, obtained on day 0 of AZD1222 vaccination. These receptors originate from an adult in good health.

V usage is TRBV5-1 and J usage is TRBJ1-1; 8 bases agree with TRBD1. CDR1 and CDR2 (germline): SGHRS, YFSETQ. The CDR3 is 15 residues long. J gave up 1 base and V 4 bases, and 6 bases lay outside the gene matches. The CDR3 bases are TGCGCCAGCAGCGGGACAGGACAGACGAACACTGAAGCTTTCTTT. It translates to CASSGTGQTNTEAFF.

V usage is TRBV30 and J usage is TRBJ2-3; no reliable D call. CDR1 GTSNPN and CDR2 SVGIG come from the germline V gene (reference sequence). The CDR3 runs to 15 residues. The V end lost 0 bases, the J end lost 1 base, and 11 bases lay between the germline ends. CDR3 sequence: CAWSVITSRTDTQYF. CDR3 sequence (DNA): TGTGCCTGGAGTGTAATCACCTCCCGCACAGATACGCAGTATTTT.

V usage is TRBV6-2 or TRBV6-3 and J usage is TRBJ2-7; D gene ambiguous. The germline gives CDR1 MNHEY, CDR2 SVGEGT. V was trimmed by 5 bases and J by 6 bases, leaving 20 bases between them. The CDR3 runs 15 residues. CDR3 amino acids: CASSDDLISIVEQYF. The CDR3, as DNA: TGTGCCAGCAGTGACGACTTGATCTCCATCGTCGAGCAGTACTTC.

The chain uses TRBV7-6 and TRBJ2-2, with D perhaps matching TRBD1 (6 bases). Germline-derived CDR1 and CDR2 are SGHVS and FNYEAQ. V lost 1 base and J 6 bases, leaving 15 bases between the germline ends. This CDR3 is built from 16 residues. This CDR3 is CASSLEGGRGSGELFF. CDR3 in DNA: TGTGCCAGCAGCTTAGAAGGTGGCAGGGGTTCCGGGGAGCTGTTTTTT.

This sequence joins TRBV7-2 and TRBJ1-2, with D unresolved. The V and J ends lost 5 bases and 3 bases respectively, with 10 bases between them. CDR1 and CDR2 from the germline V gene are SGHTA and FQGNSA. This CDR3 has 13 amino acids. The CDR3 region is CASSPDSDYGYTF. The CDR3 DNA reads as TGTGCCAGCAGCCCAGACTCGGACTATGGCTACACCTTC.

This clone was seen only once. This chain uses TRBV4-2 with TRBJ2-3; D is uncertain. CDR1 and CDR2 from the germline V gene are LGHNA and YNFKEQ. The CDR3 extends over 18 amino acids. Trimming shortened V by 0 bases and J by 1 base, and 17 bases separated the two germline ends. Written as DNA, the CDR3 is TGTGCCAGCAGCCAAGATATGTGGGAAGCAGCCCGCACAGATACGCAGTATTTT. This gives the protein CASSQDMWEAARTDTQYF.

The gene calls are TRBV6-5 and TRBJ1-1, with D possibly being TRBD1 (5 bases). Trimming pared 6 bases from V and 1 base from J, leaving 12 bases between. CDR3 length: 14 amino acids. Germline CDR1 and CDR2: MNHEY and SVGAGI. CDR3 protein: CASSSGQANTEAFF. The CDR3 DNA reads as TGTGCCAGCAGCTCCGGACAAGCGAACACTGAAGCTTTCTTT.

The chain couples TRBV6-2 or TRBV6-3 to TRBJ2-7, with D maybe TRBD2 (5 bases). The CDR3 has 16 residues. Germline lookup yields CDR1 MNHEY and CDR2 SVGEGT. Trimming took off 7 bases at V and 0 bases at J, with 19 bases between the two ends. The CDR3 sequence is CASTPFGSPISYEQYF. CDR3 in DNA: TGTGCCAGCACCCCGTTTGGGAGCCCTATCTCCTACGAGCAGTACTTC.

The chain uses TRBV6-2 or TRBV6-3 and TRBJ2-7; 7 nucleotides match TRBD1. The CDR3 contains 16 residues. CDR1 is MNHEY and CDR2 is SVGEGT in the germline V gene. Germline trimming cut 0 bases from V and 3 bases from J; bases unmatched to any gene: 8. The chain's CDR3 is CASSYSILSGGYEQYF. The CDR3 region has the DNA TGTGCCAGCAGTTACTCGATACTGTCAGGGGGCTACGAGCAGTACTTC.

The chain uses TRBV7-8 and TRBJ1-2; 7 bases match TRBD1. Germline CDR1 SGHVS, CDR2 FQNEAQ. The CDR3 totals 15 residues. V trimming: 4 bases; J trimming: 5 bases; junction bases outside the gene matches: 10. CDR3 region: CASSYRAGTDYGYTF. The CDR3 coding sequence is TGTGCCAGCAGCTACAGGGCTGGGACAGATTATGGCTACACCTTC.

The V and J genes are TRBV29-1 and TRBJ2-3; 8 bases are a match to TRBD1. Trimming cost V 1 base and J 5 bases; bases outside gene matches: 8. The CDR3 covers 15 residues. Germline loops: CDR1 SQVTM, CDR2 ANQGSEA. The CDR3: CSVEVPRGLGDTQYF. The DNA of the CDR3 is TGCAGCGTTGAAGTTCCCAGGGGGCTCGGAGATACGCAGTATTTT.

The V call is TRBV6-5, the J call TRBJ2-1; 7 positions match TRBD1. V trimming: 5 bases; J trimming: 3 bases; junction bases outside the gene matches: 1. CDR3 length equals 13 residues. The germline V gene has CDR1 MNHEY and CDR2 SVGAGI. In DNA form, the CDR3 reads TGTGCCAGCAGTAGGGACAGCTACAATGAGCAGTTCTTC. It specifies CASSRDSYNEQFF.

The genes are TRBV29-1 and TRBJ2-7, with D maybe TRBD1 (6 bases). The CDR3 loop spans 13 amino acids. CDR1 is SQVTM, CDR2 ANQGSEA, per germline. Trimming pared 8 bases from V and 1 base from J, leaving 15 bases between. DNA of the CDR3: TGCAGCCACCACTTAAGGGGGTCCTACGAGCAGTACTTC. It is translated as CSHHLRGSYEQYF.

A single count supports this clone. This chain uses TRBV11-2 with TRBJ2-7, with no clear D. Germline V lookup: CDR1 SGHAT, CDR2 FQNNGV. The CDR3 loop spans 13 amino acids. V dropped 2 bases and J dropped 7 bases, with 12 bases sitting between them. The CDR3 DNA reads as TGTGCCAGCAGCTTAATCCAGGTGGGGGAGCAGTACTTC. It specifies CASSLIQVGEQYF.

The chain is built from TRBV19 and TRBJ2-5; 10 bases align to TRBD1. This CDR3 is built from 16 residues. Trimming at V came to 5 bases and at J to 4 bases, leaving 10 bases not matched to a gene. Germline V gene sequence: CDR1 LNHDA, CDR2 SQIVND (reference sequence). The CDR3 reads CASSPPPGTGAETQYF. CDR3 bases: TGTGCCAGTAGTCCCCCCCCCGGGACAGGGGCAGAGACCCAGTACTTC.